This T cell receptor beta chain stems from a study of T cell responses to AZD1222 COVID-19 vaccine. Study-wide results and limits: No day 14 peak samples; only post-peak repertoires were characterized. Regions left unmutated in variants are reportedly the target of nearly half of spike-specific TCRs. The study identified only five or six AZD1222 recipients as seropositive at baseline. There were mostly white British donors and more females than males, and clonal diversity was possibly underestimated.

Produced via immunoSEQ multiplex PCR; TCRdb's table is partial and in-frame only. Of fewer than 110,000 clones listed, around 87% are singletons. In the case of this clone: Its antigen is not known.

Germline V gene data show CDR1 as LGHNA and CDR2 as YNFKEQ. Between the trimmed V and J ends, which lost 0 bases and 5 bases, there was a span of 13 bases. CDR3 length: 16 residues. The TCR comes from an adult who received the AZD1222 COVID-19 vaccine. The sequencing here drew on peripheral blood, taken 28 days after the second AZD1222 dose. V usage is TRBV4-2 and J usage is TRBJ2-2, with D perhaps TRBD1 or TRBD2 (5 bases each). CDR3 sequence: CASSQDKGSETGELFF. DNA of the CDR3: TGTGCCAGCAGCCAAGATAAGGGGAGTGAGACCGGGGAGCTGTTTTTT.